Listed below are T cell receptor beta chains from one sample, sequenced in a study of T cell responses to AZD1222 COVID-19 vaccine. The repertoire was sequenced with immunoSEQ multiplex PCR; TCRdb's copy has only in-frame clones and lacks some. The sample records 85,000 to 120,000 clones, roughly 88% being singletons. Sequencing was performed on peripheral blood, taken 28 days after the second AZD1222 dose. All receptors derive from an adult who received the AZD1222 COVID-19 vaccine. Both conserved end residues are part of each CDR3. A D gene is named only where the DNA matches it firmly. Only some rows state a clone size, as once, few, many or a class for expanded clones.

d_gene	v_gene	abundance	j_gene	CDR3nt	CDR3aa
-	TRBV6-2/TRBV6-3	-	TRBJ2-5	TGTGCCAGCAGTTCCCCCCCCCAAGAGACCCAGTACTTC	CASSSPPQETQYF
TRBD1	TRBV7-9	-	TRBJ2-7	TGTGCCAGCAGCCCTCGGGACAGCGAACGATACGAGCAGTACTTC	CASSPRDSERYEQYF
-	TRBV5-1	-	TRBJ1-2	TGCGCCAGCAGCGCTACGTCCAGTGCCTATGGCTACACCTTC	CASSATSSAYGYTF
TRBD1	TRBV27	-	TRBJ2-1	TGTGCCAGCACCTTAGCCGGGACAGGGGTCTACAATGAGCAGTTCTTC	CASTLAGTGVYNEQFF
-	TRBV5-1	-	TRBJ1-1	TGCGCCAGCAGCTTTGCATCGAACACTGAAGCTTTCTTT	CASSFASNTEAFF
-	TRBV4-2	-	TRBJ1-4	TGTGCCAGCAGCCAAAACCCACAGGGCCTTAATGAAAAACTGTTTTTT	CASSQNPQGLNEKLFF
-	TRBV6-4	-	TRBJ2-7	TGTGCCAGCAGTGAATCCGACAGGTACGAGCAGTACTTC	CASSESDRYEQYF
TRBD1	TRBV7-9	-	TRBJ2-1	TGTGCCAGCAGCGAAACAGGGGCCTCCACCAATGAGCAGTTCTTC	CASSETGASTNEQFF
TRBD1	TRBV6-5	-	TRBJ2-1	TGTGCCAGCAGGTCTGCCGGGACAGGGGCCAATGAGCAGTTCTTC	CASRSAGTGANEQFF
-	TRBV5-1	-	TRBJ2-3	TGCGCCAGCAGCCGTGACAGGATAGATACGCAGTATTTT	CASSRDRIDTQYF
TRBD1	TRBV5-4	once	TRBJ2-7	TGTGCCAGCAGCTCGGTGGGGACAGGGGATGTCTACGAGCAGTACTTC	CASSSVGTGDVYEQYF
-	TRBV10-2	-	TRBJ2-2	TGCGCCAGCAGTGAGACCTATCAAGAGGGGTGGACCGGGGAGCTGTTTTTT	CASSETYQEGWTGELFF
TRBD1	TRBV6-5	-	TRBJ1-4	TGTGCCAGCAGTTCCGACAGGGTTAGGGGAGAAAAACTGTTTTTT	CASSSDRVRGEKLFF
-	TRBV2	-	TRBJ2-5	TGTGCCAGCACACTGGGGGCGGGGGCGAGTAGGGAGACCCAGTACTTC	CASTLGAGASRETQYF
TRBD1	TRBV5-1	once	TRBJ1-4	TGCGCCAGCAGCGGGACAGGGGAGGAAAAACTGTTTTTT	CASSGTGEEKLFF
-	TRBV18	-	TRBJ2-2	TGTGCCAGCTCACCCAAAGGGACACTGAACACCGGGGAGCTGTTTTTT	CASSPKGTLNTGELFF
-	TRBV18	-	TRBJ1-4	TGTGCCAGCTCACCTAGCCAGGGACGGACTAATGAAAAACTGTTTTTT	CASSPSQGRTNEKLFF
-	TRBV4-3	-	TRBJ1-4	TGCGCCAGCAGCGAAGGGCAAAGGCAGGGGAGTGAAAAACTGTTTTTT	CASSEGQRQGSEKLFF